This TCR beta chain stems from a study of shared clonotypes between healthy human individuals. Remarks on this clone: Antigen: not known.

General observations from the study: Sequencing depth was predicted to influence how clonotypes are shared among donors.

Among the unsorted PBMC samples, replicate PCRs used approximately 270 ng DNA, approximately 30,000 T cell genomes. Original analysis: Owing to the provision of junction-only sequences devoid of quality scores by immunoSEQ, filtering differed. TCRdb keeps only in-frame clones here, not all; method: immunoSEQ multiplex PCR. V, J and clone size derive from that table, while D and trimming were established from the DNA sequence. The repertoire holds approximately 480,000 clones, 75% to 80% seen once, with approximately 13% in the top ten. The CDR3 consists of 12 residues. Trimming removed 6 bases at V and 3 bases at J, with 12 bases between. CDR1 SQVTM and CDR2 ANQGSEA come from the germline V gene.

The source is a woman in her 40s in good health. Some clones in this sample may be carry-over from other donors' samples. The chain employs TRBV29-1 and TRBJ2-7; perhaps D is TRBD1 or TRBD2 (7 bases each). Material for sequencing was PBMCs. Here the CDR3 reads CSVFRGGYEQYF. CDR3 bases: TGCAGCGTCTTCAGGGGGGGCTACGAGCAGTACTTC.